The present TCR beta chain was sequenced within a study of shared clonotypes between healthy human individuals. Study-wide results and limits: Among donors, clonotype sharing was expected to be affected by sequencing depth.

Replicate PCRs run on unsorted PBMC used about 300 ng DNA, which was about 30,000 T cell genomes. Profiled with immunoSEQ multiplex PCR; TCRdb holds only in-frame clones, not every one. The sample yields about 560,000 clones, around 81% seen once. Of note for this clone: The antigen is undetermined.

Unsorted material relied on about 100 million PBMCs as the source of genomic DNA. CDR1 is SGHDN, CDR2 FVKESK, per germline. Trimming took 5 bases from V and 0 from J, leaving 8 bases between them. The CDR3 has 14 amino acids. The genes are TRBV14 and TRBJ1-5; D is undetermined. Sequencing was carried out using PBMCs. The receptor comes from a woman in her 40s in good health. Some clones in this sample may be carry-over from other donors' samples. In DNA form, the CDR3 reads TGTGCCAGCAGCGAATCAGATAGCAATCAGCCCCAGCATTTT. The encoded protein is CASSESDSNQPQHF.